Following are 4 T cell receptor beta chains from one sample sequenced in a study of cytomegalovirus exposure and HLA in healthy donors. A multiplex PCR was run with 60 Vbeta primers and 13 Jbeta primers. The table came from immunoSEQ multiplex PCR; TCRdb's copy has only in-frame clones and leaves some out. The sample contains about 98,000 clones, approximately 82% of which appear only once. The material sequenced was PBMCs. These receptors all stem from a man in his forties or fifties in good health and CMV-seronegative.

Regarding this clone: The same CDR3 also results from other DNA sequences found in this sample. The V and J genes are TRBV12-5 and TRBJ1-2; D is undetermined. V was clipped by 6 bases and J by 4 bases, with 18 bases between them. This CDR3 is 15 amino acids long. Germline V gene sequence: CDR1 LGHNT, CDR2 FRNRAP. The CDR3 loop reads CASGGLGFGVYGYTF. The DNA for the CDR3 is TGTGCTAGTGGGGGCCTTGGTTTCGGGGTCTATGGCTACACCTTC.

This rearrangement joins TRBV29-1 to TRBJ1-2; 7 bases are a match to TRBD1. V lost 7 bases to trimming and J lost 5 bases; unmatched junction nucleotides: 7. In germline, CDR1 is SQVTM, CDR2 ANQGSEA. CDR3 length equals 12 residues. The DNA of the CDR3 is TGCAGCGCCATCGACAGGGAGTATGGCTACACCTTC. It yields the protein CSAIDREYGYTF.

The genes are TRBV5-1 and TRBJ2-5; 16 nucleotides line up with TRBD2. Germline CDR1 reads SGHRS; CDR2 reads YFSETQ. This CDR3 has 16 residues. Trimming took 4 bases from V and 5 from J; bases not matched to a gene: 5. CDR3 loop: CASSGTSGGAFETQYF. CDR3 sequence (DNA): TGCGCCAGCAGCGGGACTAGCGGGGGGGCCTTCGAGACCCAGTACTTC.

The sample holds a few counts of this clone. V and J are TRBV30 and TRBJ2-7; 11 bases are shared with TRBD1. V dropped 4 bases and J dropped 0; count of bases not matched to a gene: 11. Germline-derived CDR1 and CDR2 are GTSNPN and SVGIG (reference sequence). This CDR3 has 17 amino acids. The CDR3: CAWKGDRGTQSSYEQYF. As DNA, the CDR3 is TGTGCCTGGAAAGGGGACAGGGGGACCCAAAGCTCCTACGAGCAGTACTTC.